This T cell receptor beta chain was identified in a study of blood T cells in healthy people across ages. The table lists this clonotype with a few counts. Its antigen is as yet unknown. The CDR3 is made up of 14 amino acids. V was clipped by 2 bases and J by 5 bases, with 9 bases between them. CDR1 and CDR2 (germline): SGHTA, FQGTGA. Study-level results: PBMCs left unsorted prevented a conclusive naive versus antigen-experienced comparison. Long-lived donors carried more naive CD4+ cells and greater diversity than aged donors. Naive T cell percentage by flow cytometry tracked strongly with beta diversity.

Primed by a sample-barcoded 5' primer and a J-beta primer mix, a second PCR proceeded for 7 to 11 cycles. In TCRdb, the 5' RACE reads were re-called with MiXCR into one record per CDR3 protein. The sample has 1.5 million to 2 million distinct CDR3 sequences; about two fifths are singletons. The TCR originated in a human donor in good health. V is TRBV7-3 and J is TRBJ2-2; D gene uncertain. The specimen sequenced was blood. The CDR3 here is CASSLDRDTGELFF. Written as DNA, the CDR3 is TGTGCCAGCAGCTTAGATCGAGATACCGGGGAGCTGTTTTTT.